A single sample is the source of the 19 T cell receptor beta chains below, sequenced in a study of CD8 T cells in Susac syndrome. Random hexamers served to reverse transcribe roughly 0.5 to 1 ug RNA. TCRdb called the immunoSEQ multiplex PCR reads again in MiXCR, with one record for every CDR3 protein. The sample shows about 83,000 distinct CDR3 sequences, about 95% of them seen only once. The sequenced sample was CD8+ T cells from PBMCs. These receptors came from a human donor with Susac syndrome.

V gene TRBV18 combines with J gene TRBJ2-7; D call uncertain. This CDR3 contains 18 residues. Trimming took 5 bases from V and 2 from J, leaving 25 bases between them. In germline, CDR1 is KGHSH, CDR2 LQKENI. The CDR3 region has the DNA TGTGCCAGCTCATCATATGGGGTTGGCCCCCATACAACCTACGAGCAGTACTTC. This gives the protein CASSSYGVGPHTTYEQYF.

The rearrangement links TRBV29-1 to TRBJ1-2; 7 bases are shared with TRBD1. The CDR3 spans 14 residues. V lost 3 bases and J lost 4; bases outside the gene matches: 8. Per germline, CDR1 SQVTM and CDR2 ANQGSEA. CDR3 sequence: CSVEGPGQSYGYTF. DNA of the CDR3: TGCAGCGTTGAGGGGCCGGGACAGAGCTATGGCTACACCTTC.

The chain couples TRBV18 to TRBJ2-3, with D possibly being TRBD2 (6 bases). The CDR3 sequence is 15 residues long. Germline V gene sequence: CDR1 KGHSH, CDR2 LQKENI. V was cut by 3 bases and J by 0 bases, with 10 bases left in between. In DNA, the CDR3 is TGTGCCAGCTCACCGCCTGGAGGGAGCACAGATACGCAGTATTTT. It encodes CASSPPGGSTDTQYF.

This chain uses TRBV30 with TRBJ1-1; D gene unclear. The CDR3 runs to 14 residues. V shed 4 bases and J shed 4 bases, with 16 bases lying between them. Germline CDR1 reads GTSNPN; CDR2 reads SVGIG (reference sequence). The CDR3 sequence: CAWKEVFLGTEAFF. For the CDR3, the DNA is TGTGCCTGGAAGGAGGTTTTTTTGGGCACTGAAGCTTTCTTT.

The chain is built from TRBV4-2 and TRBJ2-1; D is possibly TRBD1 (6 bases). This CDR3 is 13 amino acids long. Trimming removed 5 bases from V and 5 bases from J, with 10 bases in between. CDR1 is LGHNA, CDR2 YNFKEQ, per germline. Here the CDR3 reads CASSNAGDNEQFF. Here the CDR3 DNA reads TGTGCCAGCAGCAACGCAGGGGACAATGAGCAGTTCTTC.

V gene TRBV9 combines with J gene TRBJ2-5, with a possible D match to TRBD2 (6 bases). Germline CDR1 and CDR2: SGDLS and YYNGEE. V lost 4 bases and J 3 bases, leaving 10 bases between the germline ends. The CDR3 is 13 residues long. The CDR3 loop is CASSLGGKETQYF. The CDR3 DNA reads TGTGCCAGCAGCCTCGGGGGAAAAGAGACCCAGTACTTC.

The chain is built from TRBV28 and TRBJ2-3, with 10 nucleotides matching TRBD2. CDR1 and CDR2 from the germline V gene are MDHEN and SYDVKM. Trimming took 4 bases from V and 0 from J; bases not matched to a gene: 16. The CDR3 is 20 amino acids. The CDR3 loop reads CASSSPPSGRSRLSTDTQYF. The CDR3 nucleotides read TGTGCCAGCAGTTCCCCACCTAGCGGGAGATCCCGCCTAAGCACAGATACGCAGTATTTT.

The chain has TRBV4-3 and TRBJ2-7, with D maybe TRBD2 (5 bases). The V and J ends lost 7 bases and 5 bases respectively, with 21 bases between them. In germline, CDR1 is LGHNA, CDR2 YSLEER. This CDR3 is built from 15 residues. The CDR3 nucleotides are TGCGCCAGCATCAACCGAGGGCAGGATATCCACGAGCAGTACTTC. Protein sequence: CASINRGQDIHEQYF.

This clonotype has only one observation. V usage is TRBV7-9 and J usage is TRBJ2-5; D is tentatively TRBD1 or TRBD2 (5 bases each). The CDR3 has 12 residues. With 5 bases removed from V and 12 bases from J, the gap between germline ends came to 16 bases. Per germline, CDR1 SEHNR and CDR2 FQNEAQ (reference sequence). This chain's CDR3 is CASSRIRDPEYF. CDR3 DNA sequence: TGTGCCAGCAGCAGAATCCGGGACCCCGAGTACTTC. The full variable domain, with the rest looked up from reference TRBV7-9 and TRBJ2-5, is DTGVSQNPRHKITKRGQNVTFRCDPISEHNRLYWYRQTLGQGPEFLTYFQNEAQLEKSRLLSDRFSAERPKGSFSTLEIQRTEQGDSAMYLCASSRIRDPEYFGPGTRLLVL.

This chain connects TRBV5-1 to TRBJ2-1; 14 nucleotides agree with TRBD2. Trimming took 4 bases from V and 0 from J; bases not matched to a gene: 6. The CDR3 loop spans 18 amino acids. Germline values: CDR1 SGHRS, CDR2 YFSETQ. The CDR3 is CASSPGTSGGSSYNEQFF. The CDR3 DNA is TGCGCCAGCAGCCCGGGGACTAGCGGGGGTAGCTCCTACAATGAGCAGTTCTTC.

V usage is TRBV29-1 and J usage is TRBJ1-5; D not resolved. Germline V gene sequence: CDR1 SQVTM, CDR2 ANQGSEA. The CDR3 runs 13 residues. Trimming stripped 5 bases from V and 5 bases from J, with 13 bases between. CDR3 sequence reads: CSVRASPDQPQHF. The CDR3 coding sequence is TGCAGCGTTCGGGCCAGTCCCGATCAGCCCCAGCATTTT.

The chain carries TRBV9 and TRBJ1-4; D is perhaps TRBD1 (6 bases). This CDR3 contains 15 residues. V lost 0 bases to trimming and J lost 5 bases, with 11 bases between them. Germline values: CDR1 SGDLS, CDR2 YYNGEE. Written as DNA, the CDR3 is TGTGCCAGCAGCGTAGGAACAGGGTCAAATGAAAAACTGTTTTTT. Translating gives CASSVGTGSNEKLFF.

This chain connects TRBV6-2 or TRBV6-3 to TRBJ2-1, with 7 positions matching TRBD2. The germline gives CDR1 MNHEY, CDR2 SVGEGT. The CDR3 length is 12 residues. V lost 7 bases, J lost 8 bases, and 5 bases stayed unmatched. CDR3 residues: CASTGTTYEQFF. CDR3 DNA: TGTGCCAGCACCGGGACTACCTATGAGCAGTTCTTC.

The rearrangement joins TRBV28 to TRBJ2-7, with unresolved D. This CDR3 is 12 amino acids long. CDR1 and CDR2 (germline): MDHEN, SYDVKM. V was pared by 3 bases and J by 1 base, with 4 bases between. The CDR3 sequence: CASSFVSYEQYF. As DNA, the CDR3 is TGTGCCAGCAGTTTTGTGTCCTACGAGCAGTACTTC.

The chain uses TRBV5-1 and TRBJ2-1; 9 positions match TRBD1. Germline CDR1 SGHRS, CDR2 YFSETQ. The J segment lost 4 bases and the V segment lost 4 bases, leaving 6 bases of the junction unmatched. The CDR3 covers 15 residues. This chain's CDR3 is CASSLWTGVYNEQFF. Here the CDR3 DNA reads TGCGCCAGCAGCCTCTGGACAGGGGTATACAATGAGCAGTTCTTC.

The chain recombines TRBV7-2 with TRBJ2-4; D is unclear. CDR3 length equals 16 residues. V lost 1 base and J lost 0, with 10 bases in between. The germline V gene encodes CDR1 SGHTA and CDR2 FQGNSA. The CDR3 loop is CASSLGSVLAKNIQYF. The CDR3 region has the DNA TGTGCCAGCAGCTTAGGGTCGGTACTAGCCAAAAACATTCAGTACTTC.

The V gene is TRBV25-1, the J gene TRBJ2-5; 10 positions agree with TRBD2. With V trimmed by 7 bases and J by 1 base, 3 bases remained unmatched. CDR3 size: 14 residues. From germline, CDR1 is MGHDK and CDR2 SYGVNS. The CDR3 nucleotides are TGTGCCAGCAAGCGGGGGGGGGTCCAAGAGACCCAGTACTTC. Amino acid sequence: CASKRGGVQETQYF. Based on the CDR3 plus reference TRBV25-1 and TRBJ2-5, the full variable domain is EADIYQTPRYLVIGTGKKITLECSQTMGHDKMYWYQQDPGMELHLIHYSYGVNSTEKGDLSSESTVSRIRTEHFPLTLESARPSHTSQYLCASKRGGVQETQYFGPGTRLLVL.

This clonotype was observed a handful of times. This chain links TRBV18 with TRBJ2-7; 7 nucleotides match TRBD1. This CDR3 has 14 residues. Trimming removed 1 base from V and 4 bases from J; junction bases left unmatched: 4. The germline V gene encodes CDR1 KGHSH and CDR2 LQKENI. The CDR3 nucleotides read TGTGCCAGCTCACCACGGGACAGCTCTTACGAGCAGTACTTC. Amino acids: CASSPRDSSYEQYF.

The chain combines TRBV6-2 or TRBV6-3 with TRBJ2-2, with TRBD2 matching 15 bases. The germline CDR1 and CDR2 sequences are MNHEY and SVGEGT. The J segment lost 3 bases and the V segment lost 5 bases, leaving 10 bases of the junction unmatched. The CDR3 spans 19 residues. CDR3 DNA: TGTGCCAGCAGTGCCTTTCGGACTAGCGGGAGGGCCCACACCGGGGAGCTGTTTTTT. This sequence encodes CASSAFRTSGRAHTGELFF.